This T cell receptor (beta chain) was sequenced during a study of T cells in women clearing cervical HPV infection. The repertoire was sequenced with immunoSEQ multiplex PCR; TCRdb's copy has only in-frame clones and lacks some. The data show tens of thousands of clones, and the top ten clones hold roughly 3.9%. Concerning this clone itself: The read comes to an end 3 residues before the CDR3 does, leaving the germline J gene to fill in the end.

The CDR3 loop spans 13 amino acids. Germline loops: CDR1 SGHAT, CDR2 FQDESV (reference sequence). Trimming shortened V by 2 bases and J by 6 bases, and 10 bases separated the two germline ends. The chain carries TRBV11-1 and TRBJ1-1; no reliable D call. This sequence was found in a woman between 18 and 70 years old with a cervical HPV16 infection that either progressed to CIN3+ or cleared (not recorded which). The sample comprised blood buffy coat. CDR3: CASSLSLSAEAFF. The covered CDR3 bases are TGTGCCAGCAGCTTATCGTTATCAGCTGAA. Combining the CDR3 with reference TRBV11-1 and TRBJ1-1 gives the whole variable domain EAEVAQSPRYKITEKSQAVAFWCDPISGHATLYWYRQILGQGPELLVQFQDESVVDDSQLPKDRFSAERLKGVDSTLKIQPAELGDSAMYLCASSLSLSAEAFFGQGTRLTVV.